This is a list of T cell receptor beta chains from one sample in a study of CD8 T cells in ankylosing spondylitis. Via MiXCR, TCRdb re-called the 5' RACE reads, giving one row per CDR3 protein. The sample has roughly 91,000 distinct CDR3 sequences, about 7.7% seen once. The sequenced material came from blood, either unsorted or a sorted T cell fraction (not recorded which). Receptors were obtained from a male donor with ankylosing spondylitis or in good health (not recorded which). CDR3s include the opening cysteine and the closing phenylalanine or tryptophan. D genes are given only for firm matches. The size of a clone is reported for some rows only, either as once, few or many, or as a class for expanded clones.

v_gene: TRBV11-2
d_gene: .
abundance: many
j_gene: TRBJ2-7
CDR3aa: CASSLAPGSSYEQYF
CDR3nt: TGTGCCAGCAGCTTAGCTCCGGGGAGCTCCTACGAGCAGTACTTC

v_gene: TRBV7-9
d_gene: TRBD1
abundance: many
j_gene: TRBJ2-7
CDR3aa: CASSFGQDYEQYF
CDR3nt: TGTGCCAGCAGCTTTGGACAGGACTACGAGCAGTACTTC

v_gene: TRBV12-1
d_gene: .
abundance: many
j_gene: TRBJ2-2
CDR3aa: CASSSSGTSGRSWELFF
CDR3nt: TGTGCCAGCAGCTCCTCAGGTACTAGCGGGAGGAGCTGGGAGCTGTTTTTT

v_gene: TRBV6-5
d_gene: .
abundance: many
j_gene: TRBJ2-2
CDR3aa: CASSRGGGELFF
CDR3nt: TGTGCCAGCAGTAGGGGCGGCGGGGAGCTGTTTTTT

v_gene: TRBV7-6
d_gene: .
abundance: .
j_gene: TRBJ1-5
CDR3aa: CASSRPGQPQHF
CDR3nt: TGTGCCAGCAGTCGGCCGGGGCAGCCCCAGCATTTT

v_gene: TRBV10-3
d_gene: TRBD1
abundance: many
j_gene: TRBJ2-7
CDR3aa: CAISQGVENEQYF
CDR3nt: TGTGCCATCAGCCAGGGGGTGGAGAACGAGCAGTACTTC

v_gene: TRBV14
d_gene: .
abundance: many
j_gene: TRBJ2-1
CDR3aa: CASSQTDGPPSHEQFF
CDR3nt: TGTGCCAGCAGCCAAACGGACGGGCCCCCCTCACATGAGCAGTTCTTC

v_gene: TRBV20-1
d_gene: .
abundance: many
j_gene: TRBJ1-4
CDR3aa: CSARKFGGGTNEKLFF
CDR3nt: TGCAGTGCTAGAAAGTTTGGGGGTGGAACTAATGAAAAACTGTTTTTT

v_gene: TRBV6-1
d_gene: .
abundance: .
j_gene: TRBJ2-7
CDR3aa: CASSEVVLGIGSYEQYF
CDR3nt: TGTGCCAGCAGTGAAGTGGTGTTGGGGATTGGCTCCTACGAGCAGTACTTC

v_gene: TRBV20-1
d_gene: TRBD1
abundance: many
j_gene: TRBJ1-5
CDR3aa: CSARPPGQATSPQHF
CDR3nt: TGCAGTGCTAGACCTCCGGGACAGGCGACTTCGCCCCAGCATTTT

v_gene: TRBV29-1
d_gene: .
abundance: many
j_gene: TRBJ2-1
CDR3aa: CSVERGNEQFF
CDR3nt: TGCAGCGTTGAGCGGGGAAATGAGCAGTTCTTC

v_gene: TRBV7-2
d_gene: TRBD2
abundance: .
j_gene: TRBJ2-3
CDR3aa: CASSLVSRSGGWDTQYF
CDR3nt: TGTGCCAGCAGCTTAGTGTCCCGGAGCGGGGGTTGGGATACGCAGTATTTT

v_gene: TRBV20-1
d_gene: .
abundance: many
j_gene: TRBJ2-7
CDR3aa: CSLWGTAYEQYF
CDR3nt: TGCAGCTTGTGGGGGACTGCCTACGAGCAGTACTTC

v_gene: TRBV10-2
d_gene: TRBD1
abundance: .
j_gene: TRBJ2-2
CDR3aa: CASREITGAAGELFF
CDR3nt: TGCGCCAGCAGGGAGATAACAGGGGCGGCCGGGGAGCTGTTTTTT

v_gene: TRBV12-3/TRBV12-4
d_gene: TRBD1
abundance: many
j_gene: TRBJ2-7
CDR3aa: CASRVTGAYEQYF
CDR3nt: TGTGCCAGCAGGGTCACAGGGGCCTACGAGCAGTACTTC

v_gene: TRBV5-6
d_gene: TRBD2
abundance: .
j_gene: TRBJ2-5
CDR3aa: CASSAGTKETQYF
CDR3nt: TGTGCCAGCAGCGCTGGGACTAAAGAGACCCAGTACTTC

v_gene: TRBV5-1
d_gene: .
abundance: many
j_gene: TRBJ1-1
CDR3aa: CASSLVGPGINTEAFF
CDR3nt: TGCGCCAGCAGCTTGGTCGGACCAGGGATTAACACTGAAGCTTTCTTT

v_gene: TRBV20-1
d_gene: .
abundance: many
j_gene: TRBJ2-3
CDR3aa: CSAGLGSVETDTQYF
CDR3nt: TGCAGTGCTGGCCTTGGGAGCGTCGAGACAGATACGCAGTATTTT

v_gene: TRBV6-1
d_gene: TRBD1
abundance: few
j_gene: TRBJ1-2
CDR3aa: CASRRDREIYGYTF
CDR3nt: TGTGCCTCCCGGCGGGACAGGGAAATTTATGGCTACACCTTC

v_gene: TRBV27
d_gene: .
abundance: many
j_gene: TRBJ1-5
CDR3aa: CASARGSNQPQHF
CDR3nt: TGTGCCAGCGCGCGAGGGAGCAATCAGCCCCAGCATTTT

v_gene: TRBV20-1
d_gene: TRBD1
abundance: many
j_gene: TRBJ1-3
CDR3aa: CSARDRGQGVDTIYF
CDR3nt: TGCAGTGCTAGAGATCGGGGACAGGGTGTTGACACCATATATTTT